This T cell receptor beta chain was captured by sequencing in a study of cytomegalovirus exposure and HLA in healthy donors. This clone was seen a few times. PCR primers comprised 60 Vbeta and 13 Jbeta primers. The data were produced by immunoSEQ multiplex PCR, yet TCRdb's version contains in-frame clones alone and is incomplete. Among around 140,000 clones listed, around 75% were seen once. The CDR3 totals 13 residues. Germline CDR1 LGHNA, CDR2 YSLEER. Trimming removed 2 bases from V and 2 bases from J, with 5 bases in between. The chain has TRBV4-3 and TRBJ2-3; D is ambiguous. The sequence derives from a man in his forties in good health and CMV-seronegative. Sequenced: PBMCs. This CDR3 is CASSQTVTDTQYF. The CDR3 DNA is TGCGCCAGCAGCCAAACGGTCACAGATACGCAGTATTTT.